Listed here are 31 T cell receptor beta chains from one sample, sequenced in a study of T-cell reconstitution after alpha-beta-depleted transplantation in children. Unique molecular identifiers were incorporated during preparation of the TCRbeta library. TCRdb redid the calling of the PCR reads with MiXCR, one entry per CDR3 protein. The sample lists around 960,000 distinct CDR3 sequences; roughly 31% were seen once. The sequencing here drew on PBMCs, mostly from graft donor cells, taken 360 days after TCRalphabeta/CD19-depleted stem cell transplant. Receptors were obtained from a boy under two years old who had a stem cell transplant for SCID, so the T cells may come from the graft donor.

In its sample, this clonotype was seen a few times. V gene TRBV11-2 combines with J gene TRBJ2-7, with D possibly being TRBD2 (6 bases). Trimming removed 5 bases at V and 5 bases at J, with 13 bases between. CDR1 and CDR2 (germline): SGHAT, FQNNGV. The CDR3 runs to 13 residues. This chain's CDR3 is CASSTGRINEQYF. The CDR3 bases are TGTGCCAGCAGCACGGGGAGGATAAACGAGCAGTACTTC. Looking up the rest from reference TRBV11-2 and TRBJ2-7 gives the full variable domain: EAGVAQSPRYKIIEKRQSVAFWCNPISGHATLYWYQQILGQGPKLLIQFQNNGVVDDSQLPKDRFSAERLKGVDSTLKIQPAKLEDSAVYLCASSTGRINEQYFGPGTRLTVT.

V gene TRBV4-1 combines with J gene TRBJ1-1; 9 bases fit TRBD1. The CDR3 has 15 residues. V lost 1 base and J lost 6; bases outside the gene matches: 6. From germline, CDR1 is MGHRA and CDR2 YSYEKL. CDR3 nucleotide sequence: TGCGCCAGCAGCCAAGGGGGTACAGGGGGCGCTGAAGCTTTCTTT. Amino acid sequence: CASSQGGTGGAEAFF.

DNA of the CDR3: TGTGCCAGCAGCGCCTTTAGTGGGATTCAGTACTTC. Translated: CASSAFSGIQYF. J is TRBJ2-4 and V is TRBV9; D unresolved. Trimming cost V 3 bases and J 10 bases, with 11 bases left between them. This CDR3 region has 12 residues. Germline lookup yields CDR1 SGDLS and CDR2 YYNGEE.

The chain links TRBV7-3 to TRBJ2-1; D is possibly TRBD1 or TRBD2 (6 bases each). The V end was cut by 5 bases, the J end by 4 bases, with 15 bases between. CDR3 length: 15 amino acids. CDR1 and CDR2 (germline): SGHTA, FQGTGA. Here the CDR3 DNA reads TGTGCCAGCAGCCTAGTCCGGGGGCCGTACAATGAGCAGTTCTTC. This gives the protein CASSLVRGPYNEQFF. The full variable domain, in which reference TRBV7-3 and TRBJ2-1 provide the parts outside the CDR3, is GAGVSQTPSNKVTEKGKYVELRCDPISGHTALYWYRQSLGQGPEFLIYFQGTGAADDSGLPNDRFFAVRPEGSVSTLKIQRTERGDSAVYLCASSLVRGPYNEQFFGPGTRLTVL.

This clonotype was seen more than once but under ten times. V usage is TRBV20-1 and J usage is TRBJ1-2; 9 bases align to TRBD1. Per germline, CDR1 DFQATT and CDR2 SNEGSKA (reference sequence). There are 13 residues in the CDR3. V was pared by 5 bases and J by 4 bases, with 5 bases of the junction left unmatched. CDR3 DNA sequence: TGCAGTGCTGGGACAGGGAGGGGCTATGGCTACACCTTC. Translated: CSAGTGRGYGYTF.

This clonotype was detected only a few times. The chain couples TRBV5-1 to TRBJ2-7, with 10 nucleotides matching TRBD1. The CDR3 extends over 17 amino acids. Germline V gene data show CDR1 as SGHRS and CDR2 as YFSETQ. V was pared by 0 bases and J by 7 bases, with 13 bases of the junction left unmatched. CDR3 nucleotides: TGCGCCAGCAGCTTGGATCTCCTCCGTGGACAGGGGGGAGAGCAGTACTTC. The encoded protein is CASSLDLLRGQGGEQYF.

This clonotype was counted at least ten times. The rearrangement joins TRBV20-1 to TRBJ1-1; no clear D gene. This CDR3 comprises 12 residues. Between the trimmed V and J ends, which lost 2 bases and 4 bases, there was a span of 8 bases. The germline V gene encodes CDR1 DFQATT and CDR2 SNEGSKA (reference sequence). The CDR3 DNA reads as TGCAGTGCTAGACCTCGGTTCACTGAAGCTTTCTTT. It yields the protein CSARPRFTEAFF.

V usage is TRBV3-1 and J usage is TRBJ2-7; 8 nucleotides line up with TRBD1. The CDR3 consists of 15 residues. The J segment lost 1 base and the V segment lost 5 bases, leaving 7 bases of the junction unmatched. Per germline, CDR1 LGHDT and CDR2 YNNKEL (reference sequence). In DNA, the CDR3 is TGTGCCAGCAGCTCCCGGGACAGGATTTCCTACGAGCAGTACTTC. It yields the protein CASSSRDRISYEQYF.

This clonotype was counted only a few times. This rearrangement joins TRBV20-1 to TRBJ2-3, with 8 bases matching TRBD2. Per germline, CDR1 DFQATT and CDR2 SNEGSKA (reference sequence). V dropped 3 bases and J dropped 2; count of bases not matched to a gene: 7. This CDR3 is 15 amino acids long. Here the CDR3 reads CSARPGLETTDTQYF. The CDR3 DNA reads TGCAGTGCTAGGCCGGGACTAGAAACCACAGATACGCAGTATTTT.

This clonotype was observed a handful of times. V is TRBV21-1 and J is TRBJ1-3; TRBD1 is taken as the D call from the table, unchecked against the DNA. TRBV21-1 is labeled a pseudogene. This CDR3 is built from 16 residues. The CDR3 loop is CASSNRVNGAGNTIYF. The CDR3 nucleotides read TGTGCCAGCAGCAACAGGGTTAATGGGGCTGGAAACACCATATATTTT.

CDR3 sequence: CAWSQAQIGDTQYF. DNA of the CDR3: TGTGCCTGGAGTCAAGCCCAAATCGGAGATACGCAGTATTTT. The chain carries TRBV30 and TRBJ2-3; D is undetermined. This CDR3 region has 14 residues. Germline V lookup: CDR1 GTSNPN, CDR2 SVGIG (reference sequence). V shed 2 bases and J shed 5 bases, with 14 bases lying between them.

In this sample, this clonotype turned up a few times. The rearrangement joins TRBV6-5 to TRBJ2-3, with a weak D call TRBD1 (6 bases). CDR1 and CDR2 (germline): MNHEY, SVGAGI. This CDR3 spans 17 amino acids. Trimming left V 0 bases short and J 4 bases short, with 17 bases between. The chain's CDR3 is CASSYSPPGQFADTQYF. In nucleotides, the CDR3 is TGTGCCAGCAGTTACTCGCCGCCCGGACAGTTTGCAGATACGCAGTATTTT.

The table lists this clonotype with a few counts. The chain has TRBV12-3 or TRBV12-4 and TRBJ1-6, with 11 nucleotides matching TRBD1. The CDR3 has 16 amino acids. After removal of 5 bases from V and 7 bases from J, the junction contained 7 bases not matched to a gene. CDR3 in DNA: TGTGCCAGCAGTCCGGACAGGGGGCACGGCAATTCACCCCTCCACTTT. Amino acid sequence: CASSPDRGHGNSPLHF.

This clonotype turned up a few times. The gene calls are TRBV2 and TRBJ1-5, with D perhaps matching TRBD1 (6 bases). The length of the CDR3 is 17 residues. Germline V CDR1 and CDR2: SNHLY, FYNNEI. With 0 bases removed from V and 0 bases from J, the gap between germline ends came to 12 bases. CDR3 sequence reads: CASSEALQGYSNQPQHF. CDR3 coding DNA: TGTGCCAGCAGTGAAGCGCTTCAGGGGTATAGCAATCAGCCCCAGCATTTT.

This chain uses TRBV20-1 with TRBJ1-4; 11 bases match TRBD1. There are 16 residues in the CDR3. The junction had 6 bases not matched to a gene; V was cut back by 6 bases and J by 0 bases. The germline gives CDR1 DFQATT, CDR2 SNEGSKA (reference sequence). CDR3 nucleotide sequence: TGCAGTGCCCGGGGGACAGGGGGAGCAACTAATGAAAAACTGTTTTTT. Its translation: CSARGTGGATNEKLFF.

In its sample, this clonotype was seen a few times. V usage is TRBV19 and J usage is TRBJ1-5; the D gene is possibly TRBD1 (6 bases). Between the trimmed V and J ends, which lost 2 bases and 0 bases, there was a span of 11 bases. CDR1 is LNHDA, CDR2 SQIVND, per germline (reference sequence). CDR3 size: 16 residues. The CDR3 DNA follows: TGTGCCAGTAGTATAAGACAGGCAAATAGCAATCAGCCCCAGCATTTT. Residues: CASSIRQANSNQPQHF. The full variable domain, rest sourced from reference TRBV19 and TRBJ1-5, is DGGITQSPKYLFRKEGQNVTLSCEQNLNHDAMYWYRQDPGQGLRLIYYSQIVNDFQKGDIAEGYSVSREKKESFPLTVTSAQKNPTAFYLCASSIRQANSNQPQHFGDGTRLSIL.

This clonotype was recorded a few times. This rearrangement joins TRBV20-1 to TRBJ2-7, with D possibly being TRBD1 (6 bases). The CDR3 runs to 15 residues. In germline, CDR1 is DFQATT, CDR2 SNEGSKA (reference sequence). V was shortened by 6 bases and J by 3 bases, with 21 bases between the two germline ends. The CDR3: CSAFDLDSLFYEQYF. Here the CDR3 DNA reads TGCAGTGCATTTGACCTGGACAGCTTGTTCTACGAGCAGTACTTC.

The chain joins TRBV3-1 to TRBJ2-3; TRBD2 matches 14 bases. V lost 4 bases, J lost 0 bases, and 9 bases stayed unmatched. CDR3 length equals 19 residues. Per germline, CDR1 LGHDT and CDR2 YNNKEL (reference sequence). The CDR3 here is CASSPRGLAGGTSTDTQYF. CDR3 nucleotide sequence: TGTGCCAGCAGCCCTCGAGGACTAGCGGGGGGTACTAGCACAGATACGCAGTATTTT.

This clonotype was counted only a few times. The chain has TRBV7-9 and TRBJ2-3; no firm D call. The germline gives CDR1 SEHNR, CDR2 FQNEAQ (reference sequence). The CDR3 totals 14 residues. Trimming pared 6 bases from V and 3 bases from J, leaving 13 bases between. CDR3 amino acids: CASSSSLGTDTQYF. CDR3 coding DNA: TGTGCCAGCAGTTCTTCACTGGGGACAGATACGCAGTATTTT.

The V call is TRBV28, the J call TRBJ2-1; D possibly corresponds to TRBD2 (6 bases). The germline gives CDR1 MDHEN, CDR2 SYDVKM. Trimming took 3 bases from V and 0 from J, leaving 9 bases between them. The CDR3 contains 15 residues. The CDR3 DNA reads TGTGCCAGCAGTTTCGTCGGGGGCTCCTACAATGAGCAGTTCTTC. Protein: CASSFVGGSYNEQFF. The full variable domain, with the rest looked up from reference TRBV28 and TRBJ2-1, is DVKVTQSSRYLVKRTGEKVFLECVQDMDHENMFWYRQDPGLGLRLIYFSYDVKMKEKGDIPEGYSVSREKKERFSLILESASTNQTSMYLCASSFVGGSYNEQFFGPGTRLTVL.

The gene calls are TRBV10-3 and TRBJ2-1, with D tentatively TRBD2 (7 bases). This CDR3 has 16 amino acids. Germline values: CDR1 ENHRY, CDR2 SYGVKD. Trimming removed 6 bases at V and 4 bases at J, with 19 bases between. The CDR3 DNA is TGTGCCATCAGGCATACAGGGAGGGGACCGTACAATGAGCAGTTCTTC. Translating gives CAIRHTGRGPYNEQFF.

The chain couples TRBV6-2 or TRBV6-3 to TRBJ2-1; 8 bases match TRBD1. With 10 bases clipped from V and 6 bases from J, the junction kept 11 bases outside the gene matches. Germline CDR1 and CDR2: MNHEY and SVGEGT. The length of the CDR3 is 14 residues. DNA of the CDR3: TGTGCCACTATCGAGGACAGGGTGAGCAATGAGCAGTTCTTC. Amino acid sequence: CATIEDRVSNEQFF.

V and J are TRBV5-1 and TRBJ2-4; no firm D call. CDR1 is SGHRS, CDR2 YFSETQ, per germline. V was clipped by 0 bases and J by 2 bases, with 6 bases between them. This CDR3 has 14 amino acids. In DNA form, the CDR3 reads TGCGCCAGCAGCTTGGTAGGGACCAAAAACATTCAGTACTTC. Translation: CASSLVGTKNIQYF. Based on the CDR3 plus reference TRBV5-1 and TRBJ2-4, the full variable domain is KAGVTQTPRYLIKTRGQQVTLSCSPISGHRSVSWYQQTPGQGLQFLFEYFSETQRNKGNFPGRFSGRQFSNSRSEMNVSTLELGDSALYLCASSLVGTKNIQYFGAGTRLSVL.

The rearrangement links TRBV20-1 to TRBJ1-3; tentatively, D is TRBD1 (5 bases). This CDR3 spans 18 amino acids. Germline V gene data show CDR1 as DFQATT and CDR2 as SNEGSKA (reference sequence). V gave up 1 base and J gave up 1 base, with 20 bases separating them. The CDR3 DNA reads TGCAGTGCTAGAGGTGGCGTAGGGACCGGGATTTCTGGAAACACCATATATTTT. This translates into CSARGGVGTGISGNTIYF.

The chain carries TRBV4-3 and TRBJ1-6, with no clear D. Trimming left V 4 bases short and J 2 bases short, with 12 bases between. The CDR3 sequence is 16 residues long. Per the germline V gene, CDR1 is LGHNA and CDR2 is YSLEER. CDR3 amino acids: CASSPSAPAYNSPLHF. CDR3 nucleotide sequence: TGCGCCAGCAGCCCTTCCGCCCCGGCCTATAATTCACCCCTCCACTTT.

This sequence joins TRBV12-3 or TRBV12-4 and TRBJ2-5, with TRBD2 identical over 7 bases. This CDR3 contains 16 residues. Unmatched junction bases numbered 12, after V lost 3 bases and J lost 5 bases. The CDR3 DNA reads as TGTGCCAGCAGTTTTCTTTGGGCAGTTAGCGGGGAGACCCAGTACTTC. This encodes CASSFLWAVSGETQYF.

The chain is built from TRBV7-2 and TRBJ1-1, with D maybe TRBD1 (5 bases). V lost 2 bases, J lost 0 bases, and 10 bases lay in between. Per germline, CDR1 SGHTA and CDR2 FQGNSA. The CDR3 sequence is 15 residues long. DNA for the CDR3: TGTGCCAGCAGCTTACAGGGTCGTATGAACACTGAAGCTTTCTTT. Amino acid sequence: CASSLQGRMNTEAFF. Filled out from reference TRBV7-2 and TRBJ1-1, the complete variable domain reads GAGVSQSPSNKVTEKGKDVELRCDPISGHTALYWYRQSLGQGLEFLIYFQGNSAPDKSGLPSDRFSAERTGGSVSTLTIQRTQQEDSAVYLCASSLQGRMNTEAFFGQGTRLTVV.

The chain couples TRBV6-5 to TRBJ1-3; D gene unclear. This CDR3 contains 15 residues. The germline V and J ends were trimmed by 4 bases and 0 bases, with 10 bases remaining between them. Germline-derived CDR1 and CDR2 are MNHEY and SVGAGI. The CDR3 DNA follows: TGTGCCAGCAGTTTCGGAGATAGCTCTGGAAACACCATATATTTT. Residues: CASSFGDSSGNTIYF.

V gene TRBV10-3 combines with J gene TRBJ1-1; 9 bases line up with TRBD1. CDR1 is ENHRY, CDR2 SYGVKD, per germline. Germline trimming cut 8 bases from V and 4 bases from J; bases unmatched to any gene: 14. The CDR3 is 16 amino acids. The CDR3 here is CAIQPGQGFGSTEAFF. The CDR3 nucleotides read TGTGCCATCCAACCGGGACAGGGTTTTGGAAGCACTGAAGCTTTCTTT.

The rearrangement joins TRBV20-1 to TRBJ2-7, with TRBD2 identical over 11 bases. Germline V gene sequence: CDR1 DFQATT, CDR2 SNEGSKA (reference sequence). This CDR3 comprises 15 residues. The CDR3 region has the DNA TGCATCCCGGGACTAGCGGTACCCATCTCCTACGAGCAGTACTTC. Encoded protein: CIPGLAVPISYEQYF.

This clonotype has ten or more counts. The gene calls are TRBV7-9 and TRBJ1-1; D uncertain. CDR3 length equals 12 residues. V was shortened by 7 bases and J by 1 base, with 7 bases between the two germline ends. From germline, CDR1 is SEHNR and CDR2 FQNEAQ (reference sequence). The DNA for the CDR3 is TGTGCCAGCAACGACCGGAACACTGAAGCTTTCTTT. This sequence encodes CASNDRNTEAFF.